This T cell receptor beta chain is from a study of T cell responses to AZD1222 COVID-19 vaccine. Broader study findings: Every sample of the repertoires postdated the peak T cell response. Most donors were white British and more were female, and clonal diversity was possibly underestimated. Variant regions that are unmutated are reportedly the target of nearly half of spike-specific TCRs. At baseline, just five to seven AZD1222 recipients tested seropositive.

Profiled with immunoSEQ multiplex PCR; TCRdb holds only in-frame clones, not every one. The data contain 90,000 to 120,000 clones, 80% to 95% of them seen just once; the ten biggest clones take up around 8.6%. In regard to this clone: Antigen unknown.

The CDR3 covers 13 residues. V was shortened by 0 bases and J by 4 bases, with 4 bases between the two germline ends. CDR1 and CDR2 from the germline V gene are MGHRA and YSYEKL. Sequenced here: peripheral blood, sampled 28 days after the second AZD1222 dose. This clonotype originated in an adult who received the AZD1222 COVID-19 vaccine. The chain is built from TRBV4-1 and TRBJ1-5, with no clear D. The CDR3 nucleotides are TGCGCCAGCAGCCAAGATCGTAATCAGCCCCAGCATTTT. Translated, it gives CASSQDRNQPQHF.